Sequencing of this TCR beta chain was carried out in a study of shared clonotypes between healthy human individuals. Study observations and caveats: The donor pool, a small one, limited the genetic and exposure-history diversity represented. Even with large depth, rarefaction showed that sorted-subset sequencing was incomplete. An anticipated effect of sequencing depth on clonotype sharing among donors was recognized.

Comment on this clone: Its specificity is unknown.

The method was immunoSEQ multiplex PCR; TCRdb's version includes in-frame clones alone and lacks a portion of them. This repertoire shows millions of clones, roughly 94% found once; its top ten account for 0.13%. Germline values: CDR1 MNHEY, CDR2 SVGAGI. This CDR3 is 16 amino acids long. V gave up 4 bases and J gave up 6 bases, with 18 bases separating them. The V gene is TRBV6-5, the J gene TRBJ2-2, with D tentatively TRBD2 (5 bases). Sequencing input: naive CD4+ T cells sorted from blood. Subset described: CD45RA+ positively selected. This clonotype was obtained from a man aged 18 to 35 in good health. CDR3 sequence reads: CASSSRVYTRAGELFF. DNA of the CDR3: TGTGCCAGCAGTTCCCGCGTCTACACGCGGGCCGGGGAGCTGTTTTTT.